Reported below is one T cell receptor (beta chain). What it recognizes is unknown. Under the ViraFEST assay, PBMC were stimulated with viral peptide pools so that antigen-specific CD4+ T cells expanded. Sequencing was performed afterwards. Researchers isolated CD4+ T cells once 9 to 11 days of culture had elapsed. SARS-CoV-2 infected the person between March and December 2020, as confirmed by PCR. The participants, recipients of two vaccine doses, got either BNT162b2 or mRNA-1273. Wells of a few million PBMC each were grown with 10 IU/ml IL-2 and approximately 9.5 ug/ml peptides. This record comes from a study of vaccination effects on CD4 cells after COVID-19. Study information: Sampling of a few convalescent patients occurred early (day +14) and late post-vaccination. Median timing of post-vaccine samples was 72 days after the second dose. The study, taken as a whole, reports: Infection- and vaccine-induced clones contracted markedly late after vaccination.

This CDR3 has 18 residues. Germline V gene data show CDR1 as SGHRS and CDR2 as YFSETQ. V lost 0 bases and J lost 6; bases outside the gene matches: 14. Using immunoSEQ multiplex PCR, the repertoire was profiled, and TCRdb retains in-frame clones only, with some absent. The profile shows some 15,000 clones, around 80% of them singletons. The sample in question was CD4+ T cells from PBMCs cultured with SARS-CoV-2 spike peptides, obtained after COVID-19 vaccination. The TCR originated in a human donor who had a prior SARS-CoV-2 infection. The chain joins TRBV5-1 to TRBJ2-2, with 7 bases matching TRBD1. The CDR3 nucleotides read TGCGCCAGCAGCTTGGTGGGGATAGACAGGGATGTTTCCGGGGAGCTGTTTTTT. It is translated as CASSLVGIDRDVSGELFF.